A single sample gave rise to the 27 T cell receptor beta chains below, sequenced in a study of cytomegalovirus exposure and HLA in healthy donors. Primers for the PCR totalled 60 Vbeta and 13 Jbeta. Repertoires were generated with immunoSEQ multiplex PCR, while TCRdb's copy carries only in-frame clones and drops some. The sample has under 200,000 clones, 70% to 90% seen once. Sequenced input: PBMCs. The source is a man aged 18-30 years in good health and CMV-seropositive.

This clone was seen a single time. This CDR3 is also generated by other DNA sequences in the sample. The rearrangement uses TRBV29-1 and TRBJ2-1; D gene uncertain. The length of the CDR3 is 11 residues. The germline V gene encodes CDR1 SQVTM and CDR2 ANQGSEA. Trimming removed 3 bases from V and 3 bases from J, with 3 bases in between. CDR3 bases: TGCAGCGTTGACAGCTACAATGAGCAGTTCTTC. Its translation is CSVDSYNEQFF.

The chain links TRBV5-4 to TRBJ2-7; tentative D call: TRBD1 (8 bases). Germline V gives CDR1 SGHNT, CDR2 YYREEE (reference sequence). V dropped 4 bases and J dropped 5 bases, with 19 bases sitting between them. The CDR3 has 15 amino acids. The CDR3 DNA reads as TGTGCCAGCAGCCCCGGGGGGCAGGGGGCCGACGAGCAGTACTTC. Translating it yields CASSPGGQGADEQYF.

The table lists this clone with a count of one. This chain joins TRBV6-5 and TRBJ2-7, with 12 positions matching TRBD2. Germline CDR1 reads MNHEY; CDR2 reads SVGAGI. J gave up 9 bases and V 6 bases, and 9 bases lay outside the gene matches. The CDR3 totals 14 residues. The CDR3 protein is CASRPGLAGRRQYF. CDR3 DNA: TGTGCCAGCAGACCGGGACTAGCGGGCCGGCGGCAGTACTTC.

This clone was seen just once. This chain uses TRBV11-2 with TRBJ2-5; D is perhaps TRBD1 (5 bases). The germline V and J ends were trimmed by 2 bases and 1 base, with 11 bases remaining between them. The CDR3 is made up of 15 amino acids. Looked up from germline, CDR1 is SGHAT and CDR2 is FQNNGV. Here the CDR3 reads CASSLIQGFQETQYF. The DNA of the CDR3 is TGTGCCAGCAGCTTAATCCAGGGATTCCAAGAGACCCAGTACTTC.

The genes are TRBV30 and TRBJ1-5, with D perhaps TRBD1 (6 bases). CDR1 is GTSNPN, CDR2 SVGIG, per germline (reference sequence). V lost 0 bases, J lost 7 bases, and 10 bases lay in between. This CDR3 is built from 13 residues. CDR3 DNA sequence: TGTGCCTGGAGTGTACCAGGGGCCCAGCCCCAGCATTTT. This codes for CAWSVPGAQPQHF. Variable domain in full (rest from reference TRBV30 and TRBJ1-5): SQTIHQWPATLVQPVGSPLSLECTVEGTSNPNLYWYRQAAGRGLQLLFYSVGIGQISSEVPQNLSASRPQDRQFILSSKKLLLSDSGFYLCAWSVPGAQPQHFGDGTRLSIL.

The chain is built from TRBV5-1 and TRBJ2-5, with 16 bases matching TRBD2. In germline, CDR1 is SGHRS, CDR2 YFSETQ. The J segment lost 4 bases and the V segment lost 4 bases, leaving 7 bases of the junction unmatched. The CDR3 has 17 amino acids. The CDR3 DNA follows: TGCGCCAGCAGCCCCGGGACTAGCGGGGGGGGAAGAGAGACCCAGTACTTC. Translating gives CASSPGTSGGGRETQYF.

The chain has TRBV19 and TRBJ1-1; D is perhaps TRBD1 (6 bases). V lost 7 bases and J 1 base, leaving 16 bases between the germline ends. Germline V gene sequence: CDR1 LNHDA, CDR2 SQIVND (reference sequence). CDR3 size: 15 residues. For the CDR3, the DNA is TGTGCCAGTATAACACCCCAGGGGAAGAACACTGAAGCTTTCTTT. Protein: CASITPQGKNTEAFF.

The V gene is TRBV28, the J gene TRBJ1-5; 7 bases agree with TRBD1. Germline trimming cut 7 bases from V and 6 bases from J; bases unmatched to any gene: 9. This CDR3 has 14 amino acids. Germline V gene lookup returns CDR1 MDHEN and CDR2 SYDVKM. Here the CDR3 DNA reads TGTGCCAGCACCAATGTTGACAGGGTTCAGCCCCAGCATTTT. The encoded protein is CASTNVDRVQPQHF.

This clone was counted a single time. The genes are TRBV4-1 and TRBJ2-3; 7 bases match TRBD1. V gave up 0 bases and J gave up 4 bases; unmatched junction bases: 10. CDR1 is MGHRA, CDR2 YSYEKL, per germline. This CDR3 comprises 17 residues. The CDR3 nucleotides are TGCGCCAGCAGCCAAGATTCAACAGGGGATTTCCCAGATACGCAGTATTTT. This sequence encodes CASSQDSTGDFPDTQYF.

The chain has TRBV15 and TRBJ2-2, with TRBD1 matching 7 bases. CDR1 and CDR2 (germline): LNHNV, YYDKDF (reference sequence). V was pared by 2 bases and J by 2 bases, with 5 bases of the junction left unmatched. The CDR3 is made up of 16 amino acids. The CDR3 DNA is TGTGCCACCAGCAGAAGACAGGGCGTAAACACCGGGGAGCTGTTTTTT. Protein sequence: CATSRRQGVNTGELFF. Drawing the rest from reference TRBV15 and TRBJ2-2, the complete variable domain is DAMVIQNPRYQVTQFGKPVTLSCSQTLNHNVMYWYQQKSSQAPKLLFHYYDKDFNNEADTPDNFQSRRPNTSFCFLDIRSPGLGDTAMYLCATSRRQGVNTGELFFGEGSRLTVL.

The chain combines TRBV25-1 with TRBJ2-2; 9 bases are shared with TRBD2. Per the germline V gene, CDR1 is MGHDK and CDR2 is SYGVNS. J gave up 6 bases and V 3 bases, and 8 bases lay outside the gene matches. The length of the CDR3 is 16 residues. CDR3 protein: CASSDVAGVVSGELFF. The CDR3 coding sequence is TGTGCCAGCAGTGATGTAGCGGGGGTTGTATCCGGGGAGCTGTTTTTT.

This clone has more than one count but fewer than ten. The chain combines TRBV5-1 with TRBJ2-3, with 7 positions matching TRBD2. V gave up 3 bases and J gave up 6 bases; unmatched junction bases: 10. The CDR3 runs to 15 residues. In germline, CDR1 is SGHRS, CDR2 YFSETQ. CDR3 sequence (DNA): TGCGCCAGCAGCTCGGGAGGACCAGCGCTCGATACGCAGTATTTT. Encoded protein: CASSSGGPALDTQYF.

The chain links TRBV19 to TRBJ1-1; 8 positions match TRBD1. V lost 3 bases and J lost 0; bases outside the gene matches: 9. This CDR3 is built from 17 residues. CDR1 and CDR2 (germline): LNHDA, SQIVND (reference sequence). CDR3 nucleotide sequence: TGTGCCAGTAGTATTAGCGGACAGGGATCCATGAACACTGAAGCTTTCTTT. Protein sequence: CASSISGQGSMNTEAFF.

V gene TRBV5-1 combines with J gene TRBJ1-1; TRBD1 is a possible D gene (5 bases). Germline CDR1 and CDR2: SGHRS and YFSETQ. The CDR3 is made up of 13 amino acids. Trimming removed 4 bases at V and 1 base at J, with 8 bases between. The CDR3 region has the DNA TGCGCCAGCAGCCTGGACACGAACACTGAAGCTTTCTTT. Protein product: CASSLDTNTEAFF.

This clone was recorded at least ten times. This chain uses TRBV4-1 with TRBJ2-1; D is uncertain. The CDR3 covers 11 residues. Trimming removed 4 bases from V and 10 bases from J, with 8 bases in between. Germline V CDR1 and CDR2: MGHRA, YSYEKL. The CDR3 DNA follows: TGCGCCAGCAGCCGCGGTTACGAGCAGTTCTTC. It encodes CASSRGYEQFF.

The chain combines TRBV6-1 with TRBJ2-5; TRBD2 might be the D (6 bases). The J call may be mistaken, given a closer DNA end match to TRBJ2-7. The CDR3 contains 13 residues. Germline CDR1 MNHNS, CDR2 SASEGT. This CDR3 is CASRVAASYEQYF. CDR3 nucleotides: TGTGCCAGCAGGGTAGCGGCCTCCTACGAGCAGTACTTC.

V gene TRBV9 combines with J gene TRBJ2-2; D might be TRBD1 (6 bases). The V gene lost 4 bases and the J gene lost 6 bases, with 13 bases spanning the gap. In germline, CDR1 is SGDLS, CDR2 YYNGEE. This CDR3 spans 14 amino acids. In DNA, the CDR3 is TGTGCCAGCAGCATCCAGGGGCTGGCCGGGGAGCTGTTTTTT. Residues: CASSIQGLAGELFF.

The rearrangement links TRBV5-1 to TRBJ2-5; 10 bases agree with TRBD2. Germline CDR1 SGHRS, CDR2 YFSETQ. The V segment lost 0 bases and the J segment 1 base; nucleotides outside the gene matches: 6. The CDR3 length is 17 residues. The CDR3 nucleotides read TGCGCCAGCAGCTTGGGGACTAGCGGAGTCCTCCAAGAGACCCAGTACTTC. It codes for CASSLGTSGVLQETQYF.

V is TRBV2 and J is TRBJ1-1; TRBD1 aligns across 8 bases. V shed 7 bases and J 6 bases; nucleotides not matched to a gene: 10. Looked up from germline, CDR1 is SNHLY and CDR2 is FYNNEI. This CDR3 is 14 amino acids long. CDR3: CASTTTGVQSEAFF. Here the CDR3 DNA reads TGTGCCAGCACTACGACAGGGGTTCAATCTGAAGCTTTCTTT.

The rearrangement joins TRBV7-9 to TRBJ2-1, with D possibly being TRBD1 (6 bases). Germline CDR1 is SEHNR and CDR2 is FQNEAQ (reference sequence). This CDR3 has 14 amino acids. V was trimmed by 5 bases and J by 4 bases, leaving 12 bases between them. This CDR3 is CASSHGQIYNEQFF. CDR3 DNA: TGTGCCAGCAGCCATGGACAGATATACAATGAGCAGTTCTTC.

V usage is TRBV2 and J usage is TRBJ1-1; TRBD1 agrees at 10 bases. This CDR3 contains 14 residues. Germline CDR1 SNHLY, CDR2 FYNNEI. V lost 10 bases and J lost 2; bases outside the gene matches: 7. CDR3 in DNA: TGTGCCACCAGACAGGGGGCTCGAAACACTGAAGCTTTCTTT. It yields the protein CATRQGARNTEAFF.

The CDR3 sequence: CATDRGYIQYF. The CDR3 DNA reads TGTGCCACCGATCGGGGGTACATTCAGTACTTC. The chain uses TRBV7-9 and TRBJ2-4; possible D gene TRBD2, 6 bases. Per the germline V gene, CDR1 is SEHNR and CDR2 is FQNEAQ (reference sequence). V was pared by 10 bases and J by 8 bases, with 12 bases between. This CDR3 comprises 11 residues. The full variable domain, with the rest looked up from reference TRBV7-9 and TRBJ2-4, is DTGVSQNPRHKITKRGQNVTFRCDPISEHNRLYWYRQTLGQGPEFLTYFQNEAQLEKSRLLSDRFSAERPKGSFSTLEIQRTEQGDSAMYLCATDRGYIQYFGAGTRLSVL.

The chain has TRBV19 and TRBJ1-1; D call uncertain. The CDR3 consists of 14 residues. V dropped 2 bases and J dropped 4 bases, with 11 bases sitting between them. CDR1 and CDR2 (germline): LNHDA, SQIVND (reference sequence). The CDR3 DNA reads TGTGCCAGTAGTATAAATCGGGGATCCACTGAAGCTTTCTTT. It codes for CASSINRGSTEAFF.

The V and J genes are TRBV9 and TRBJ2-5, with 7 bases identical to TRBD2. The length of the CDR3 is 15 residues. Germline assignment: CDR1 SGDLS and CDR2 YYNGEE. Germline trimming cut 2 bases from V and 2 bases from J; bases unmatched to any gene: 6. The DNA of the CDR3 is TGTGCCAGCAGCGTTTCACCCGGGAGGCAAGAGACCCAGTACTTC. As protein: CASSVSPGRQETQYF.

The V gene is TRBV5-5, the J gene TRBJ1-2; D possibly corresponds to TRBD1 (6 bases). The CDR3 totals 14 residues. Germline-derived CDR1 and CDR2 are SGHKS and YYEKEE (reference sequence). V was cut by 4 bases and J by 0 bases, with 10 bases left in between. The CDR3 coding sequence is TGTGCCAGCAGCCCGCGGACAGCTAACTATGGCTACACCTTC. Protein: CASSPRTANYGYTF.

This clone was observed once. The genes are TRBV6-5 and TRBJ1-5, with D possibly TRBD1 on 5 matching bases. The CDR3 covers 12 residues. CDR1 and CDR2 (germline): MNHEY, SVGAGI. Trimming took off 8 bases at V and 2 bases at J, with 7 bases between the two ends. The DNA of the CDR3 is TGTGCCAGCGGGGGGGGCAATCAGCCCCAGCATTTT. Its protein product is CASGGGNQPQHF.

The chain has TRBV9 and TRBJ2-1; the match to TRBD2 covers 9 bases. The germline V gene encodes CDR1 SGDLS and CDR2 YYNGEE. This CDR3 is built from 16 residues. V lost 4 bases, J lost 5 bases, and 10 bases stayed unmatched. The CDR3 spells CASSPFGSGGNNEQFF. The CDR3 DNA reads TGTGCCAGCAGCCCCTTCGGCAGCGGGGGGAACAATGAGCAGTTCTTC.